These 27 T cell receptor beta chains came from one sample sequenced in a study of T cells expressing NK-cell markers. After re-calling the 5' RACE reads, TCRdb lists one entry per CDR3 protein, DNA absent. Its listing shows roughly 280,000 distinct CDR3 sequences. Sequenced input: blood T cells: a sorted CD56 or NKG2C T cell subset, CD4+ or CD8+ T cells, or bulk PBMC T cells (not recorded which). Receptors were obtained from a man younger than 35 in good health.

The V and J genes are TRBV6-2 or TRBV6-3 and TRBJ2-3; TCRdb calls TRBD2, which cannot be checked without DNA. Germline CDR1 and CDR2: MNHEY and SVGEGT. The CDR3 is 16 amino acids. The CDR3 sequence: CASSYPVGRSTDTQYF.

CDR3 sequence: CASSYEAGGITDTQYF. The chain employs TRBV5-1 and TRBJ2-3; TCRdb's D call of TRBD2 is untestable without DNA. Per the germline V gene, CDR1 is SGHRS and CDR2 is YFSETQ. This CDR3 is built from 16 residues. Full variable domain (rest looked up from reference TRBV5-1 and TRBJ2-3): KAGVTQTPRYLIKTRGQQVTLSCSPISGHRSVSWYQQTPGQGLQFLFEYFSETQRNKGNFPGRFSGRQFSNSRSEMNVSTLELGDSALYLCASSYEAGGITDTQYFGPGTRLTVL.

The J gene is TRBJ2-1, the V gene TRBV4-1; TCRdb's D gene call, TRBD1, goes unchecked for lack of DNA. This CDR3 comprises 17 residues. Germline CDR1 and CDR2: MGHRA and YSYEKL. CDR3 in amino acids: CASSHPLGPSSYNEQFF.

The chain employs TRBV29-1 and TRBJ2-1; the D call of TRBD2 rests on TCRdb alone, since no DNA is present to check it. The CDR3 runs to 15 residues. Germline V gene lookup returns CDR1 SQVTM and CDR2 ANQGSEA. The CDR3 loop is CSVGGASKVQWEQFF.

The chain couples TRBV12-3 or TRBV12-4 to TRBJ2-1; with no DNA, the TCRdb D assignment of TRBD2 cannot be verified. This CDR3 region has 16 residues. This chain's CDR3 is CASSRNSGRDDNEQFF.

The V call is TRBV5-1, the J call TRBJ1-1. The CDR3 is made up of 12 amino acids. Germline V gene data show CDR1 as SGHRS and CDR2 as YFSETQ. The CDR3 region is CASSPTGTFAFF.

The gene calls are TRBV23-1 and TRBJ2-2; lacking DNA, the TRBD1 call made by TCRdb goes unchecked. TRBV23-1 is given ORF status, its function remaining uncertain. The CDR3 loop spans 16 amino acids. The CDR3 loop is CASSQRDRSDTGELFF.

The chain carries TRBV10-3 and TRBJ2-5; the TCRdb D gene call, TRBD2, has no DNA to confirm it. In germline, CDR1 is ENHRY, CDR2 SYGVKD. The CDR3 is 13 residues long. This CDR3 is CASSGLVGETQYF.

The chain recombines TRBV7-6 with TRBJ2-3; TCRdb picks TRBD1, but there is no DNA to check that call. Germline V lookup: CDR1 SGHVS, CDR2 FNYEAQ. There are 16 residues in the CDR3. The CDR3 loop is CASSLGTGPSTDTQYF.

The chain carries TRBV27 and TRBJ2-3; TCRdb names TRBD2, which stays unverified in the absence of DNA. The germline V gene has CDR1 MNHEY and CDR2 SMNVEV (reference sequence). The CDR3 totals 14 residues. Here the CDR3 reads CASSLGEAPDTQYF.

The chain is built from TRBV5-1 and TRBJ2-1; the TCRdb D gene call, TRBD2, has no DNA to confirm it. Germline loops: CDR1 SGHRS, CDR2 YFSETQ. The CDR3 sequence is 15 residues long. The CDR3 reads CASSSRRAFYNEQFF.

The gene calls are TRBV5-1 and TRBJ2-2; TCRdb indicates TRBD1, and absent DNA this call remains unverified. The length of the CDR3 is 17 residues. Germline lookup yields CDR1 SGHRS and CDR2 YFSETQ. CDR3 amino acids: CASSFNPTGVNTGELFF.

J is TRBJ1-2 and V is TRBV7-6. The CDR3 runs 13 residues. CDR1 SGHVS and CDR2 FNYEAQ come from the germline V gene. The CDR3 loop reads CASSLSQTYGYTF.

CDR3 amino acids: CASSFFISSSLAELFF. This chain connects TRBV7-6 to TRBJ2-2; TCRdb returns TRBD2, unconfirmable since there is no DNA. Germline V CDR1 and CDR2: SGHVS, FNYEAQ. CDR3 length equals 16 residues.

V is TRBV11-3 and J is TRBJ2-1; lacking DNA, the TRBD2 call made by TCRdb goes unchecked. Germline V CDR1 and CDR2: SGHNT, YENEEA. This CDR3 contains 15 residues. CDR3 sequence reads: CASSSLAGDYNEQFF.

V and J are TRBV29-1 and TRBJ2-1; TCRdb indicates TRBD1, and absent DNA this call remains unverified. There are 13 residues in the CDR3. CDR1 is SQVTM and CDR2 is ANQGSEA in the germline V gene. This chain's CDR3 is CSALSPQRYEQFF.

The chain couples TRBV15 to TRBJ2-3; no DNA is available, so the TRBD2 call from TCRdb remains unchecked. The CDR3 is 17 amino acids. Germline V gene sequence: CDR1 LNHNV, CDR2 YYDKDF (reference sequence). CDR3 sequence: CATSPRTSGSWADTQYF.

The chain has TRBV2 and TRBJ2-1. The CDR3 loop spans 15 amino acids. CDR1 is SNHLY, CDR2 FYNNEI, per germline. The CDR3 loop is CASSAEFASYNEQFF.

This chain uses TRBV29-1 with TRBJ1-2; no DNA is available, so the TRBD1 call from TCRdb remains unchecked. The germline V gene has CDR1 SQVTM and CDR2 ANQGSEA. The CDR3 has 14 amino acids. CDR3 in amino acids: CSFTQTGRTYGYTF.

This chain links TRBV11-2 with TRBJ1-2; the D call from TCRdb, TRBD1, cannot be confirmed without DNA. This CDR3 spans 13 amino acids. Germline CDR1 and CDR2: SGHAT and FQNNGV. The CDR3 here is CASSLAGAYGYTF.

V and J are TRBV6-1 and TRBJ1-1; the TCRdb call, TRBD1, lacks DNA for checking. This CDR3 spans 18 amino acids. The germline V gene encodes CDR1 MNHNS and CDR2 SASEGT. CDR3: CASSRPRDRVFGDTEAFF.

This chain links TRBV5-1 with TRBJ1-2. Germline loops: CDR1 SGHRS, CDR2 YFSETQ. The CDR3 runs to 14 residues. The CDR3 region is CASSLSTDNYGYTF.

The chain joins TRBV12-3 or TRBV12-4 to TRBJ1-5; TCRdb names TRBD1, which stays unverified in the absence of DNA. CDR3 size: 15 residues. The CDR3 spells CASSHTGDSNQPQHF.

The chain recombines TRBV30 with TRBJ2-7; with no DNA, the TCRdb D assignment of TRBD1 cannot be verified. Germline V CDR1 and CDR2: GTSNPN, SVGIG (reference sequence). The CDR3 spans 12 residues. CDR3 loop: CAYGTGRYEQYF.

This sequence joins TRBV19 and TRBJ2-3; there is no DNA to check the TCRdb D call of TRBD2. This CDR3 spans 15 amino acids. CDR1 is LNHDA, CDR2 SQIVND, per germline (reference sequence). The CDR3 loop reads CASSIGGQPTDTQYF.

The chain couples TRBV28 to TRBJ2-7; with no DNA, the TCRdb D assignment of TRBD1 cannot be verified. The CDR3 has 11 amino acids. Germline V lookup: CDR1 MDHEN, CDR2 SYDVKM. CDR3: CAANRANEQYF.

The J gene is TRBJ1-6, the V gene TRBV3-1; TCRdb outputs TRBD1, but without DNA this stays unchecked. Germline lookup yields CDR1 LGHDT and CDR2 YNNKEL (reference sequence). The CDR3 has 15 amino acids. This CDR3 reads CASSYTGQYNSPLHF. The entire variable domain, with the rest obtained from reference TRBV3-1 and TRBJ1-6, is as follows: DTAVSQTPKYLVTQMGNDKSIKCEQNLGHDTMYWYKQDSKKFLKIMFSYNNKELIINETVPNRFSPKSPDKAHLNLHINSLELGDSAVYFCASSYTGQYNSPLHFGNGTRLTVT.